This TCR beta chain was found in a study of blood T cells in healthy people across ages. Study-wide results and limits: TCR beta diversity, measured per million T cells, fell in a roughly linear way with age.

A sample-barcoded 5' primer and a J-beta primer mix were used in a second PCR of roughly 7 to 12 cycles. TCRdb re-called the 5' RACE reads through MiXCR, storing one row per CDR3 protein. The sample holds roughly 1.9 million distinct CDR3 sequences; roughly 43% are singletons and the top ten take roughly 23%. This clonotype was observed a handful of times. Its antigen is currently unknown. The germline V gene has CDR1 ENHRY and CDR2 SYGVKD. Between the trimmed V and J ends, which lost 0 bases and 7 bases, there was a span of 16 bases. The CDR3 has 17 amino acids. The clonotype comes from a human donor in good health. Sequencing used blood. The J gene is TRBJ1-6, the V gene TRBV10-3, with D perhaps TRBD1 (5 bases). CDR3 sequence: CAISESGETQGNSPLHF. CDR3 sequence (DNA): TGTGCCATCAGTGAGTCGGGGGAGACCCAAGGGAATTCACCCCTCCACTTT.